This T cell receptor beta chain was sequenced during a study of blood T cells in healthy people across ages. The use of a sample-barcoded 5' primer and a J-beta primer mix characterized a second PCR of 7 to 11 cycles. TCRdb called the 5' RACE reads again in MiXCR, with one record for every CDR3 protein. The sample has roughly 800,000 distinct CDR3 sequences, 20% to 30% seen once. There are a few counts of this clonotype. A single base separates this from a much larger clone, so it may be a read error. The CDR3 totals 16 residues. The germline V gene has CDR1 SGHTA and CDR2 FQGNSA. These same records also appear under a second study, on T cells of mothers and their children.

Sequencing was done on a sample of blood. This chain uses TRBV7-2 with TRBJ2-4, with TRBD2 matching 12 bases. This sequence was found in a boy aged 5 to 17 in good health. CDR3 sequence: CASSLALAGGHYIQCF. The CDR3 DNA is TGTGCCAGCAGCTTAGCGCTAGCGGGGGGGCATTACATTCAGTGCTTC.